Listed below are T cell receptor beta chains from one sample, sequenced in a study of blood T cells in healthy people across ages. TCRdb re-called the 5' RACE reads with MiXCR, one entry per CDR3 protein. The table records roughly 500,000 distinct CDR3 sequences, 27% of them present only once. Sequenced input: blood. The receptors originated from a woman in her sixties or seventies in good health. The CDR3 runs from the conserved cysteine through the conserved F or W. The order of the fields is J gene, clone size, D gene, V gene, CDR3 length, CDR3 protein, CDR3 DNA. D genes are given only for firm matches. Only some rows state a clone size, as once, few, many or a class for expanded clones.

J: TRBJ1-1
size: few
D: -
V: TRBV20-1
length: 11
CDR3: CSASRYTEAFF
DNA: TGCAGTGCTAGTAGGTACACTGAAGCTTTCTTT

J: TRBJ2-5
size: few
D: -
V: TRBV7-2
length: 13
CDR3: CASSLSWQETQYF
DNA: TGTGCCAGCAGCTTATCCTGGCAAGAGACCCAGTACTTC

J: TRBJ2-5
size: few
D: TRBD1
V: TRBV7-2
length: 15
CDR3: CASSLSLGQGSTQYF
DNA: TGTGCCAGCAGCCTTTCTTTAGGACAGGGGTCCACCCAGTACTTC

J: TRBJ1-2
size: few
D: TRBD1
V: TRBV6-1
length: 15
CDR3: CASSPGQGARNGYTF
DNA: TGTGCCAGCAGCCCTGGACAGGGGGCGCGGAATGGCTACACCTTC

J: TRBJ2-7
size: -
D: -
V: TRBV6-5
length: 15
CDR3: CASSYSQGNHYEQYF
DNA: TGTGCCAGCAGTTACTCACAGGGCAATCACTACGAGCAGTACTTC

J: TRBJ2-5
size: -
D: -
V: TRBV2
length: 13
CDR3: CASSELRGETQYF
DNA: TGTGCCAGCAGTGAACTCCGGGGCGAGACCCAGTACTTC

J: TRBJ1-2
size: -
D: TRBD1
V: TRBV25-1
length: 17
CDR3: CASSESEDRGVNYGYTF
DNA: TGTGCCAGCAGTGAATCGGAGGACAGGGGGGTGAACTATGGCTACACCTTC

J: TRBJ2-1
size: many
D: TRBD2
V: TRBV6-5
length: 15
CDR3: CASSYGLAGGNEQFF
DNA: TGTGCCAGCAGTTACGGGCTAGCGGGGGGCAATGAGCAGTTCTTC

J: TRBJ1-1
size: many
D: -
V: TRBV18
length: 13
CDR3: CASSPGAGYEAFF
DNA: TGTGCCAGCTCCCCTGGGGCTGGGTATGAAGCTTTCTTT

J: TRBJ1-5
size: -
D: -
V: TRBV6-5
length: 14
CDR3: CASRKQSSNQPQHF
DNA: TGTGCCAGCAGAAAACAGAGTAGCAATCAGCCCCAGCATTTT

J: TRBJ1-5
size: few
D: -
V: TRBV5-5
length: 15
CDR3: CAGSPGGHSNQPQHF
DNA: TGTGCCGGCAGCCCGGGGGGACATAGCAATCAGCCCCAGCATTTT

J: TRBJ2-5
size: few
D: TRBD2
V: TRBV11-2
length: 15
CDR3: CASSLSGAGRETQYF
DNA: TGTGCCAGCAGCTTAAGCGGGGCGGGTAGGGAGACCCAGTACTTC

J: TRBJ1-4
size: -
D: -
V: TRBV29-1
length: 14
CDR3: CSVEESVGNEKLFF
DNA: TGCAGCGTTGAAGAAAGTGTCGGGAATGAAAAACTGTTTTTT

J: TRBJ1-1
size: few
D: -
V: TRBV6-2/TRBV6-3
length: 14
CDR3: CASSTQGIYTEAFF
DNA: TGTGCCAGCAGTACGCAAGGGATTTACACTGAAGCTTTCTTT

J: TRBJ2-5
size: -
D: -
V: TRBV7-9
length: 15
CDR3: CASSLVTGGQETQYF
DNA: TGTGCCAGCAGCTTAGTCACTGGGGGCCAAGAGACCCAGTACTTC

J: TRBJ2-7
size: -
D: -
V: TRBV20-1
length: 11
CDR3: CSARWGEEQYF
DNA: TGCAGTGCTAGATGGGGGGAGGAGCAGTACTTC

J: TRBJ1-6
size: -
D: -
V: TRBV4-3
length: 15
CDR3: CASSLTALGNSPLHF
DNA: TGCGCCAGCAGCCTCACTGCACTGGGTAATTCACCCCTCCACTTT

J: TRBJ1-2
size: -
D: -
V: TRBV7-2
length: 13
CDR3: CASSLEAEYGYTF
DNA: TGTGCCAGCAGCTTAGAGGCGGAATATGGCTACACCTTC

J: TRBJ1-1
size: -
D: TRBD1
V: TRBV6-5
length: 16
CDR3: CASSYRFDRGNTEAFF
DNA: TGTGCCAGCAGTTACCGGTTCGACAGGGGGAACACTGAAGCTTTCTTT

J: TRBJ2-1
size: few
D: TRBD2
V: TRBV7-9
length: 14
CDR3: CASSPGLAVHEQFF
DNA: TGTGCCAGCAGCCCGGGACTAGCGGTCCATGAGCAGTTCTTC

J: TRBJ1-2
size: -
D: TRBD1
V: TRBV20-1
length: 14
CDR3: CSASPTGAASGYTF
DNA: TGCAGTGCTAGTCCCACAGGGGCGGCGAGTGGCTACACCTTC

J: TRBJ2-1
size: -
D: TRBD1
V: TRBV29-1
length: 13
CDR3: CSVLGQVGNEQFF
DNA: TGCAGCGTGTTGGGACAGGTCGGAAATGAGCAGTTCTTC

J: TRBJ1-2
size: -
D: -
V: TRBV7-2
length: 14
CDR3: CASSLGGADYGYTF
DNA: TGTGCCAGCAGCTTAGGGGGGGCGGACTATGGCTACACCTTC

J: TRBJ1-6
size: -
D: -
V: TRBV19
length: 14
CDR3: CASSTGRRGSPLHF
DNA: TGTGCCAGTAGTACGGGACGGCGGGGTTCACCCCTCCACTTT

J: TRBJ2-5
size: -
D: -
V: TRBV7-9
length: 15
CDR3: CASSLAGVSQETQYF
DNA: TGTGCCAGCAGCTTAGCGGGGGTCAGCCAAGAGACCCAGTACTTC

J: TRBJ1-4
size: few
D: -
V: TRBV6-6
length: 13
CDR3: CASSRRTNEKLFF
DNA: TGTGCCAGCAGCCGGAGAACTAATGAAAAACTGTTTTTT

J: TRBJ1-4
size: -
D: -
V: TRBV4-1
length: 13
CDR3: CASSQETEEKLFF
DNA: TGCGCCAGCAGCCAAGAAACGGAGGAAAAACTGTTTTTT

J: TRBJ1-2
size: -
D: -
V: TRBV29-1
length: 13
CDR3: CSVVGYTNYGYTF
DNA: TGCAGCGTTGTTGGCTACACTAACTATGGCTACACCTTC

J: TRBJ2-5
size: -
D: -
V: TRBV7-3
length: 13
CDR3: CASSLHKGGEQYF
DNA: TGTGCCAGCAGCTTACACAAGGGAGGAGAGCAGTACTTC

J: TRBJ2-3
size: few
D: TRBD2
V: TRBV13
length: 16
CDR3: CASSRLAGGSTDTQYF
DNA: TGTGCCAGCAGCCGACTAGCGGGGGGGAGCACAGATACGCAGTATTTT

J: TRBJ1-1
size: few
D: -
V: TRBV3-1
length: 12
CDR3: CASRLGDTEAFF
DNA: TGTGCCAGCAGGCTGGGGGACACTGAAGCTTTCTTT

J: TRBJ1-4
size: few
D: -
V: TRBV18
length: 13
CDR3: CASSLSQREKLFF
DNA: TGTGCCAGCTCACTCAGCCAGAGAGAAAAACTGTTTTTT

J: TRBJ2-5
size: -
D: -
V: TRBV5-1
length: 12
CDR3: CASSLDRPPQYF
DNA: TGCGCCAGCAGCTTGGACCGACCACCCCAGTACTTC

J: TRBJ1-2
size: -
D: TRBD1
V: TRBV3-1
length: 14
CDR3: CASSHGTGGSGYTF
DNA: TGTGCCAGCAGCCACGGGACAGGGGGTTCCGGCTACACCTTC

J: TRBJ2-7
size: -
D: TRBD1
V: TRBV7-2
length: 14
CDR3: CASSRDRTIYEQYF
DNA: TGTGCCAGCAGCCGGGACAGAACTATCTACGAGCAGTACTTC

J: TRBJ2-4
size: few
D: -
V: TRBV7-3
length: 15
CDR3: CASSPRDGAKNIQYF
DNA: TGTGCCAGCAGCCCGAGGGACGGGGCCAAAAACATTCAGTACTTC

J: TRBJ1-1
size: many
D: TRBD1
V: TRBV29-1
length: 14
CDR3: CSVEGLGGGNGAFF
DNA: TGCAGCGTTGAAGGGTTGGGAGGGGGCAATGGGGCTTTCTTT